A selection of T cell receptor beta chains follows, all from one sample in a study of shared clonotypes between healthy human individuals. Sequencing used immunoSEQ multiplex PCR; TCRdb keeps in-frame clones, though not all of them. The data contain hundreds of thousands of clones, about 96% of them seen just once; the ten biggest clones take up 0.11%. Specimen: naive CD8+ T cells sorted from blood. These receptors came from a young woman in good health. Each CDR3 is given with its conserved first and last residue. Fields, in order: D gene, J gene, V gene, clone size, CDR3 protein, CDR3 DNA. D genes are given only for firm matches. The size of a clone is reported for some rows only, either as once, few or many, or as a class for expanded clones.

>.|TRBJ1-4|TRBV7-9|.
CASRGPSVGPDEKLFF
TGTGCCAGCAGGGGGCCGTCGGTCGGTCCTGATGAAAAACTGTTTTTT
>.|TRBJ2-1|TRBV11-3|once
CASSKSANEQFF
TGTGCCAGCAGCAAGTCAGCGAATGAGCAGTTCTTC
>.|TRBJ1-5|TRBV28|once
CASRLWGDDQPQHF
TGTGCCAGCAGGCTGTGGGGGGATGATCAGCCCCAGCATTTT
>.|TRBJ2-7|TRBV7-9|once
CASSPYGQAYEQYF
TGTGCCAGCAGCCCTTACGGGCAGGCCTACGAGCAGTACTTC
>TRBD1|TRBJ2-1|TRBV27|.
CASRSDRGIYNEQFF
TGTGCCAGCAGATCCGACAGGGGAATCTACAATGAGCAGTTCTTC
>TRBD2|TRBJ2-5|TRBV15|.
CATSRDPAGVETQYF
TGTGCCACCAGCAGAGATCCAGCGGGAGTGGAGACCCAGTACTTC
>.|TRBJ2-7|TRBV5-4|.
CASSATDEQYF
TGTGCCAGCAGCGCCACGGACGAGCAGTACTTC
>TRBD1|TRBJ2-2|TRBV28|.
CASSDRGRATGELFF
TGTGCCAGCAGTGACAGGGGGCGAGCCACCGGGGAGCTGTTTTTT
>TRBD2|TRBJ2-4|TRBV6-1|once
CASSEKRLAGAQNIQYF
TGTGCCAGCAGTGAAAAACGTCTAGCGGGAGCTCAAAACATTCAGTACTTC
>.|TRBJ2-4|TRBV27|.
CASRPGQTLAKNIQYF
TGTGCCAGCAGACCCGGACAGACTCTAGCCAAAAACATTCAGTACTTC
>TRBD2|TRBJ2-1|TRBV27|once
CAAGVWYNEQFF
TGTGCGGCGGGAGTGTGGTACAATGAGCAGTTCTTC
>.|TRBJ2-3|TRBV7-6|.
CASSLAIAGTDTQYF
TGTGCCAGCAGCTTAGCGATAGCGGGCACAGATACGCAGTATTTT
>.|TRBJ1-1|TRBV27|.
CASSLGFRNTEAFF
TGTGCCAGCAGTTTAGGGTTCAGGAACACTGAAGCTTTCTTT
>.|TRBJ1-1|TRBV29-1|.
CSVEAGSLEAFF
TGCAGCGTTGAAGCAGGGAGCCTAGAAGCTTTCTTT
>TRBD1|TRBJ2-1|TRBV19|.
CASSIWGTGFYNEQFF
TGTGCCAGTAGTATTTGGGGGACAGGTTTCTACAATGAGCAGTTCTTC
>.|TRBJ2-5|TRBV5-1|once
CASSGGQPTRETQYF
TGCGCCAGCAGCGGGGGACAACCGACCCGGGAGACCCAGTACTTC